These 7 T cell receptor beta chains were all obtained from the same sample, sequenced in a study of blood T cell repertoires in COVID-19. The method was immunoSEQ multiplex PCR; TCRdb's version includes in-frame clones alone and lacks a portion of them. Counted here are approximately 31,000 clones, over 75% occurring once; the ten biggest clones make up approximately 15%. The sample comprised peripheral blood. The origin of the receptors is a woman aged 55-75 years with active COVID-19.

A single count supports this clone. This rearrangement joins TRBV6-5 to TRBJ2-3; the match to TRBD2 covers 9 bases. The CDR3 is 16 residues long. With V trimmed by 2 bases and J by 2 bases, 5 bases remained unmatched. Germline V gene sequence: CDR1 MNHEY, CDR2 SVGAGI. The CDR3 DNA follows: TGTGCCAGCAGTTACACAGCGGGGGGTTTCACAGATACGCAGTATTTT. Encoded protein: CASSYTAGGFTDTQYF.

The chain links TRBV3-1 (or the pseudogene TRBV3-2) to TRBJ2-1, with TRBD2 as a possible D gene (6 bases). The V gene's germline CDR1 is LGHDT and CDR2 YNNKEL (reference sequence). Trimming stripped 0 bases from V and 9 bases from J, with 9 bases between. The length of the CDR3 is 13 residues. The CDR3 sequence: CASSQDGGSEQFF. DNA for the CDR3: TGTGCCAGCAGCCAAGATGGGGGGAGTGAGCAGTTCTTC.

The chain is built from TRBV24-1 and TRBJ1-1; no firm D call. Per germline, CDR1 KGHDR and CDR2 SFDVKD. The germline V and J ends were trimmed by 6 bases and 0 bases, with 7 bases remaining between them. This CDR3 has 13 amino acids. The CDR3 is CATSMAVNTEAFF. CDR3 nucleotides: TGTGCCACCAGTATGGCGGTGAACACTGAAGCTTTCTTT.

This clone appeared a few times. The V gene is TRBV9, the J gene TRBJ2-2; 10 nucleotides agree with TRBD1. The CDR3 length is 15 residues. J gave up 3 bases and V 5 bases, and 4 bases lay outside the gene matches. Germline CDR1 is SGDLS and CDR2 is YYNGEE. As DNA, the CDR3 is TGTGCCAGCAGACCCGGGACAGGGGACACCGGGGAGCTGTTTTTT. Protein: CASRPGTGDTGELFF.

The chain combines TRBV15 with TRBJ2-3; 10 bases align to TRBD2. The germline gives CDR1 LNHNV, CDR2 YYDKDF (reference sequence). The J segment lost 5 bases and the V segment lost 1 base, leaving 6 bases of the junction unmatched. This CDR3 spans 16 amino acids. CDR3 amino acids: CATSRAGTSAEDTQYF. As DNA, the CDR3 is TGTGCCACCAGCAGAGCCGGGACTAGCGCCGAAGATACGCAGTATTTT.

This rearrangement joins TRBV7-9 to TRBJ1-1, with a tentative D call TRBD1 (6 bases). The CDR3 runs to 14 residues. Germline CDR1 SEHNR, CDR2 FQNEAQ (reference sequence). V was shortened by 2 bases and J by 3 bases, with 10 bases between the two germline ends. The CDR3 coding sequence is TGTGCCAGCAGCTTACAGGGGATTGACACTGAAGCTTTCTTT. Translation gives CASSLQGIDTEAFF. The variable domain in full, completed from reference TRBV7-9 and TRBJ1-1, reads DTGVSQNPRHKITKRGQNVTFRCDPISEHNRLYWYRQTLGQGPEFLTYFQNEAQLEKSRLLSDRFSAERPKGSFSTLEIQRTEQGDSAMYLCASSLQGIDTEAFFGQGTRLTVV.

There are a few counts of this clone. The rearrangement links TRBV7-9 to TRBJ2-7; unclear D gene. This CDR3 contains 14 residues. CDR1 is SEHNR, CDR2 FQNEAQ, per germline (reference sequence). V lost 5 bases to trimming and J lost 9 bases, with 20 bases between them. For the CDR3, the DNA is TGTGCCAGCAGCCACGGCCAAGGTCCCCTAGGGCAGTACTTC. This codes for CASSHGQGPLGQYF. The entire variable domain, with the rest obtained from reference TRBV7-9 and TRBJ2-7, is as follows: DTGVSQNPRHKITKRGQNVTFRCDPISEHNRLYWYRQTLGQGPEFLTYFQNEAQLEKSRLLSDRFSAERPKGSFSTLEIQRTEQGDSAMYLCASSHGQGPLGQYFGPGTRLTVT.